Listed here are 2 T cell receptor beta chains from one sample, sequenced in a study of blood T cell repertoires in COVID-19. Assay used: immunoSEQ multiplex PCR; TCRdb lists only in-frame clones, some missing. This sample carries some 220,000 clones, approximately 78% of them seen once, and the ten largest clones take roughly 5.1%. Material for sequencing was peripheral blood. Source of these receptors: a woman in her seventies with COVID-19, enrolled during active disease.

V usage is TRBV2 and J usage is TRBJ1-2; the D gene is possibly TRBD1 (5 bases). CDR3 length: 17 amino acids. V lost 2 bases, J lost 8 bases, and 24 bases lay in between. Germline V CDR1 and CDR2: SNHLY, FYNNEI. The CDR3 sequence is CASSENRDSSLFDGYTF. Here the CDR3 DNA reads TGTGCCAGCAGTGAAAACCGGGACTCCTCCCTGTTTGACGGCTACACCTTC.

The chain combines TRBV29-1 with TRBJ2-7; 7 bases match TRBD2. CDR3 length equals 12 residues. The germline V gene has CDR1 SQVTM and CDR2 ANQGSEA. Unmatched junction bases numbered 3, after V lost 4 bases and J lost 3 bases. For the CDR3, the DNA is TGCAGCGTTGGGGCGGGGGTCTACGAGCAGTACTTC. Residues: CSVGAGVYEQYF.